This record concerns one T cell receptor (beta chain) sequence. The sample comes from a study of T cell changes during pregnancy in multiple sclerosis. The protocol was immunoSEQ multiplex PCR, while the TCRdb copy is restricted to in-frame clones and leaves out a portion. The table lists under 50,000 clones, 92% of them singletons. The CDR3 has 15 residues. Germline CDR1 reads LGHNA; CDR2 reads YSLEER. Trimming removed 0 bases at V and 4 bases at J, with 9 bases between. This receptor was identified in a female donor in good health, enrolled as a control in a pregnancy study. The sequencing here drew on CD4+ T cells from peripheral blood mononuclear cells, taken in the second trimester of pregnancy. This sequence joins TRBV4-3 and TRBJ2-2; D is unclear. CDR3 residues: CASSQDRPSTGELFF. In DNA, the CDR3 is TGCGCCAGCAGCCAAGATCGCCCTAGCACCGGGGAGCTGTTTTTT.